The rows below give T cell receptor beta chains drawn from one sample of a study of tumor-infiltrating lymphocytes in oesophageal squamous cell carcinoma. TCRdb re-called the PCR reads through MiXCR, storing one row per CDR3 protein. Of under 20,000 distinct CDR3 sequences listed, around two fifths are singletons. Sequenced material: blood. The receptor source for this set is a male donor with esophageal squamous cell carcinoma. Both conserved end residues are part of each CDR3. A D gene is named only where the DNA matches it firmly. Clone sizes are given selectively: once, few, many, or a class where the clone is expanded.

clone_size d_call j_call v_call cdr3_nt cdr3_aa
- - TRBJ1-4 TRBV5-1 TGCGCCAGCAGCTCATCAGGGGCCGGGAAGGAAAAACTGTTTTTT CASSSSGAGKEKLFF
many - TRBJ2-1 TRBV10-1 TGCGCCAGCAGTGACGCGGGCAATGAGCAGTTCTTC CASSDAGNEQFF
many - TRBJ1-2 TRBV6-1 TGTGCCAGCCAAAGAGGACAGTCCAACTATGGCTACACCTTC CASQRGQSNYGYTF
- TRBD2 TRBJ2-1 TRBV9 TGTGCCAGCAGCATCAGGGAGGGGTTCGGGGAGCAGTTCTTC CASSIREGFGEQFF
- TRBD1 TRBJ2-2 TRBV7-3 TGTGCCAGCAGCCCGCCTGGGACAGGGACCGGGGAGCTGTTTTTT CASSPPGTGTGELFF
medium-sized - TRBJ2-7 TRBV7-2 TGTGCCAGCAGCGATTATACCTACGAGCAGTACTTC CASSDYTYEQYF
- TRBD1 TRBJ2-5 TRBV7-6 TGTGCTAGCAGCCCGACAGGGGGAGGAGAGACCCAGTACTTC CASSPTGGGETQYF
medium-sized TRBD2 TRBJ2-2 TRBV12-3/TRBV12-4 TGTGCCAGCAGTTGGGACACACTAGCGGGGGCACGACGGGGCGGGGAGCTGTTTTTT CASSWDTLAGARRGGELFF
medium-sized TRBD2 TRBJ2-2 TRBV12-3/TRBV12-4 TGTGCCAGCAGTTTGACTAGCGGGCGGGAGCTGTTTTTT CASSLTSGRELFF
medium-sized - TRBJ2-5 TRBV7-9 TGTGCCTGTGGGCTCCAAGAGACCCAGTACTTC CACGLQETQYF
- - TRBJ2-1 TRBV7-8 TGTGCCAGCAGCTCACCCCTTCTTCTAGGCGGGGGCGACTCCTACAATGAGCAGTTCTTC CASSSPLLLGGGDSYNEQFF
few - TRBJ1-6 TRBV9 TGTGCCAGCAGCCTCGATCACGGTGAAAACAATTCACCCCTCCACTTT CASSLDHGENNSPLHF
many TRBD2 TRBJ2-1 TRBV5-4 TGTGCCAGCAGCTTGGCGGGGGGGCTCAATGAGCAGTTCTTC CASSLAGGLNEQFF
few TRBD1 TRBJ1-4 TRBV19 TGTGCCAGTTGGGGACAGGGCAATGAAAAACTGTTTTTT CASWGQGNEKLFF
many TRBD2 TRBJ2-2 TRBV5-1 TGCGCCAGCAGCACGGGACTAGCGGGAGAGGCCGGGGAGCTGTTTTTT CASSTGLAGEAGELFF
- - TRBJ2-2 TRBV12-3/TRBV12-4 TGTGCCAGCAGTTTCAGGGAGACCGGGGAGCTGTTTTTT CASSFRETGELFF
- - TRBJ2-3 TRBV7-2 TGTGCCAGCAGCTTAGCCGGATCAGTCACAGATACGCAGTATTTT CASSLAGSVTDTQYF
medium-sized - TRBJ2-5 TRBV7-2 TGTGCCAGCAGCTTTCATAGTATGAGGACAGCGACTTTTAAAGAGACCCAGTACTTC CASSFHSMRTATFKETQYF
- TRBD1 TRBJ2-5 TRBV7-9 TGTGCCAGCAGCACCCGGACAGGTTTTCCGGAGACCCAGTACTTC CASSTRTGFPETQYF
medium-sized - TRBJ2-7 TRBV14 TGTGCCAGCAGCTTAGGGTACGAGCAGTACTTC CASSLGYEQYF
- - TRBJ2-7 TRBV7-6 TGTGCTAGCAGCCTCACCGGGACTGGGGAGCAGTACTTC CASSLTGTGEQYF
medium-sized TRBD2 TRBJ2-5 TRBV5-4 TGTGCCAGCAGCGGCGGGACTAGCGGGAGGGCAGGGGAGACCCAGTACTTC CASSGGTSGRAGETQYF
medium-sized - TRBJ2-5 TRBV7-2 TGTGCCAGCAGCGTTCAGGGTCAAGAGACCCAGTACTTC CASSVQGQETQYF
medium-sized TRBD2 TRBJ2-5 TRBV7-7 TGTGCTAGCAGCTTAGGAGCGGGGCAAGAGACCCAGTACTTC CASSLGAGQETQYF
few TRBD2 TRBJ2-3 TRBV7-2 TGTGCCAGCAGCTTAACCGCTAGCGGGGGGTACACAGATACGCAGTATTTT CASSLTASGGYTDTQYF
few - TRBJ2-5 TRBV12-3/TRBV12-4 TGTGCCAGCAGTTTAGCGGAAAGGAAGACCCAGTACTTC CASSLAERKTQYF
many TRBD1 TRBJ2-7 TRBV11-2 TGTGCCAGCAGCTTAGGGACAGGCGGCTCCTACGAGCAGTACTTC CASSLGTGGSYEQYF
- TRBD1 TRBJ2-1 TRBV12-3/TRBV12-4 TGTGCCAGCAGCCAAGGGACAGCTAATTCACCCCTCCACTTC CASSQGTANSPLHF
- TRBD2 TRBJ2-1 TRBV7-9 TGTGCCAGCATCGAGGGAGGGCCGTACAATGAGCAGTTCTTC CASIEGGPYNEQFF
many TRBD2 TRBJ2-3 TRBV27 TGTGCCAGCAGTATCGGGACTAGCGGGAGGGCCAGGTATGGATTGCCAGATACGCAGTATTTT CASSIGTSGRARYGLPDTQYF
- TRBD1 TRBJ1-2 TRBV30 TGTGCCTGGAGCTCAACAGGGGGCGGAGGCTACACCTTC CAWSSTGGGGYTF
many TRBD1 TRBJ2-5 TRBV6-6 TGTGCCAGCAGTTACGGGGGGACAGGGGCCCGGGAGCAGTACTTC CASSYGGTGAREQYF
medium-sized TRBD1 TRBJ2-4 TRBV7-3 TGTGCCAGCAGCTTAAAGGGGGCTCCCGGGGACATTCAGTACTTC CASSLKGAPGDIQYF
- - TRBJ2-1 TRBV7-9 TGTGCCAGCACCCCAACGACTGGATTCAATGAGCAGTTCTTC CASTPTTGFNEQFF
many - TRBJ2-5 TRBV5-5 TGTGCCAGCAGAACGAGGGGGGCCAATGAGCAGTACTTC CASRTRGANEQYF
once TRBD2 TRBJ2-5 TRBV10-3 TGTGCCATCAGTGTACTAGCGGAATCTAGCACAGATACGCAGTACTTC CAISVLAESSTDTQYF
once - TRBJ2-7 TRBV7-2 TGTGCCAGCAGCTTGGTGTATCCCTACGAGCAGTACTTC CASSLVYPYEQYF
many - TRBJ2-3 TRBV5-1 TGCGCCAGCAGCTTACCCACACGAGTAAGCACAGATACGCAGTATTTT CASSLPTRVSTDTQYF
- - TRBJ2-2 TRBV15 TGTGCCACCAGCAGAGGGGGGGACACCGGGGAGCTGTTTTTT CATSRGGDTGELFF